The entry below gives a single T cell receptor (beta chain) sequence along with its context. This sample stems from a study of T cell responses to AZD1222 COVID-19 vaccine. Assay: immunoSEQ multiplex PCR; the TCRdb copy retains only in-frame clones and omits some. The sample holds over 120,000 clones, around 90% seen once. Second-dose groups at about 4 or about 12 weeks were pooled. Germline trimming cut 5 bases from V and 7 bases from J; bases unmatched to any gene: 6. CDR1 SGDLS and CDR2 YYNGEE come from the germline V gene. This CDR3 comprises 14 residues. This TCR came from an adult who received the AZD1222 COVID-19 vaccine. The chain uses TRBV9 and TRBJ1-2, with TRBD1 matching over 12 bases. The material sequenced was peripheral blood, taken 28 days after the second AZD1222 dose. The CDR3 sequence: CASRGTGGVSGYTF. The CDR3 bases are TGTGCCAGCAGGGGGACAGGGGGCGTAAGTGGCTACACCTTC.